The clone carrying this T cell receptor (beta chain) was picked up many times. These data come from a study of Graves' ophthalmopathy and Graves' hyperthyroidism. Amplification of the TCR beta CDR3 regions used RNA transcripts (as template). First-round RT-PCR employed HTBI primers, with a second-round multiplex PCR after it. TCRdb called the multiplex PCR reads again in MiXCR, with one record for every CDR3 protein. The data contain about 210,000 distinct CDR3 sequences, under 30% of them seen just once; the ten biggest clones take up around 9.8%. With 6 bases clipped from V and 5 bases from J, the junction kept 8 bases outside the gene matches. The CDR3 contains 14 residues. Germline-derived CDR1 and CDR2 are LNHDA and SQIVND (reference sequence).

Sequenced input: peripheral blood. The TCR originated in a man aged 50-60 years with Graves' ophthalmopathy. This sequence joins TRBV19 and TRBJ2-7; 9 nucleotides match TRBD1. As DNA, the CDR3 is TGTGCCAGTAGCCTGGGACAGGGAAACCACGAGCAGTACTTC. It yields the protein CASSLGQGNHEQYF.